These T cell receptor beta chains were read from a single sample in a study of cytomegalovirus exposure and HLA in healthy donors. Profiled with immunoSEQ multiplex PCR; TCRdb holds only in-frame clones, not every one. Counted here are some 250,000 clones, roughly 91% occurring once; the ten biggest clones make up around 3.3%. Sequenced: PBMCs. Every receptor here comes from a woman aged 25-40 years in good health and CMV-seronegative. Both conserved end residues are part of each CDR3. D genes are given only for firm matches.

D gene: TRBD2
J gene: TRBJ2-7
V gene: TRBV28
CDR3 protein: CASSSFSLTSGRGSYEQYF

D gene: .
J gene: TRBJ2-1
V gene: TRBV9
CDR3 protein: CASSVRPGFASGDEQFF

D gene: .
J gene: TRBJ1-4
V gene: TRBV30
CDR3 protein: CAWSVRGSSRSTNEKLFF

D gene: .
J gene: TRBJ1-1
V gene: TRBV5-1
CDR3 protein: CASSLSRNTEAFF

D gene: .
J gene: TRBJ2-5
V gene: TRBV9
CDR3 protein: CASSVSGLQETQYF

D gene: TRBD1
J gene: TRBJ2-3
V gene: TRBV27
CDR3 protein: CASSSQGARDTQYF

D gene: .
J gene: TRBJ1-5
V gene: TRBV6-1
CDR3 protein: CASSEGLNQPQHF

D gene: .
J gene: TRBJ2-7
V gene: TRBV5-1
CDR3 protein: CASSLAVSRYSYEQYF

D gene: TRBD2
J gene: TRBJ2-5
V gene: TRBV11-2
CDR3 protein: CASSLDGRAEETQYF

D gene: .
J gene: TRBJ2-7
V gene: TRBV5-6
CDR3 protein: CASSLRQSSYEQYF

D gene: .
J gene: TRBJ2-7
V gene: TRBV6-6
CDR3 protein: CASSYSGSSYEQYF

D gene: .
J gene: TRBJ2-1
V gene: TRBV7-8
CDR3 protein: CASSLAKELNLTNEQFF

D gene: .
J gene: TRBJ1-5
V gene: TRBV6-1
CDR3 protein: CARGRDSDQPQHF

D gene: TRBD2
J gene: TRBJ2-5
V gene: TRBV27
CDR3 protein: CASSSAPLAGGIKETQYF

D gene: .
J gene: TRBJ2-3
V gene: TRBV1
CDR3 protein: CTSSPEPGTSFDTQYF

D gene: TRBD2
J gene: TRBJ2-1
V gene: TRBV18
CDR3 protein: CASSPPGGSSYNEQFF

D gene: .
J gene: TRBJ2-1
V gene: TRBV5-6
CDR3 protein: CASSPGIRTEQFF

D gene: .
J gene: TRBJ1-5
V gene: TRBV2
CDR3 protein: CASSVSSISNQPQHF

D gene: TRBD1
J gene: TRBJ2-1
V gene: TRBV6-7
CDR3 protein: CASNPRDRGRREQFF

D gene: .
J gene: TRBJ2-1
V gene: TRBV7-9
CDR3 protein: CASSPIANEQFF

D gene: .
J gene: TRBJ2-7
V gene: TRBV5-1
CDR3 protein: CASSLEPVTNYEQYF

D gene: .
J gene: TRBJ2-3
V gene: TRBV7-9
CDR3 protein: CASSFGTDTQYF

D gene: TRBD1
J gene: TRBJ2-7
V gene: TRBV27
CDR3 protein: CASSVYRGNYEQYF

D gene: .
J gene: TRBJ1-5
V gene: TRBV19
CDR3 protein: CASKVGQGSNQPQHF

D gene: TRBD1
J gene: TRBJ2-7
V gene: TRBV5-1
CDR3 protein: CASRGQGDEQYF

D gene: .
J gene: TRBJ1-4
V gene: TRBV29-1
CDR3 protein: CSVSKVGGRFEKLFF

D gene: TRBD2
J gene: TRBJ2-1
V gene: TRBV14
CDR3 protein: CASSLGLAGVYEQFF

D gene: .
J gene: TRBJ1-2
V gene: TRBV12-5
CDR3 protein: CASGLGTPGYGYTF

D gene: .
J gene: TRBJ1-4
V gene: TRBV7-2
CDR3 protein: CASSLRASPNEKLFF

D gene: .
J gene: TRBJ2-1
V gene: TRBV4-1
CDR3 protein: CASSQVLGGPLRHNEQFF

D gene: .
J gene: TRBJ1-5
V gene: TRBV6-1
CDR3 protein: CASSAEVSGNQPQHF

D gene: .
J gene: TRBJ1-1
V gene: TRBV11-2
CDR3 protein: CASSLGGGGPEAFF

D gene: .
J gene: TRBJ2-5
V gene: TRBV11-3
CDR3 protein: CASSFRQEMETQYF

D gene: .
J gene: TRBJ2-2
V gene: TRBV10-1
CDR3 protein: CASKQPASGELFF

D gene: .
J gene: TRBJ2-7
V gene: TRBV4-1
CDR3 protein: CASSQEIGHLYEQYF